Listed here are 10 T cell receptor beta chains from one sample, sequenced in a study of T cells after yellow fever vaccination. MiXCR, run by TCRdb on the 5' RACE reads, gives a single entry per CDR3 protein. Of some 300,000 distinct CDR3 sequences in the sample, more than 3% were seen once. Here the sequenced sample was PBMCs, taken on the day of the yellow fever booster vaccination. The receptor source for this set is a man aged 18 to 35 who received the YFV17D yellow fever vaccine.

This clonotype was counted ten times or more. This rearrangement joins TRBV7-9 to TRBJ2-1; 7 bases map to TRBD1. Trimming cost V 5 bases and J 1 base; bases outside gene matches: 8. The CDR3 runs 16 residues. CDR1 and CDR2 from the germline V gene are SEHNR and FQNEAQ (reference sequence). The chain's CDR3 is CASSTRQGPSYNEQFF. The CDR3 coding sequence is TGTGCCAGCAGCACAAGACAGGGACCATCCTACAATGAGCAGTTCTTC. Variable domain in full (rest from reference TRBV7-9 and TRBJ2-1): DTGVSQNPRHKITKRGQNVTFRCDPISEHNRLYWYRQTLGQGPEFLTYFQNEAQLEKSRLLSDRFSAERPKGSFSTLEIQRTEQGDSAMYLCASSTRQGPSYNEQFFGPGTRLTVL.

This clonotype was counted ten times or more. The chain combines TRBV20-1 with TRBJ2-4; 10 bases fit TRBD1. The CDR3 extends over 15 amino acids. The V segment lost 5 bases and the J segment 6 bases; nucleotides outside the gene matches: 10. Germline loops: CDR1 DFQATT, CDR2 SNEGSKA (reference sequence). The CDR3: CSADAGTGARNIQYF. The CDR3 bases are TGCAGTGCTGACGCCGGGACAGGGGCAAGAAACATTCAGTACTTC.

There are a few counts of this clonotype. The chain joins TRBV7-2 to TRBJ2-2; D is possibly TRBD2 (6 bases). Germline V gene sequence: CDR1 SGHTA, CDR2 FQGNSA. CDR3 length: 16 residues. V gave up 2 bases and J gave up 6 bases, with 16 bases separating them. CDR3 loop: CASSLRRVAEAGELFF. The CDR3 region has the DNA TGTGCCAGCAGCTTACGCAGAGTAGCGGAAGCCGGGGAGCTGTTTTTT.

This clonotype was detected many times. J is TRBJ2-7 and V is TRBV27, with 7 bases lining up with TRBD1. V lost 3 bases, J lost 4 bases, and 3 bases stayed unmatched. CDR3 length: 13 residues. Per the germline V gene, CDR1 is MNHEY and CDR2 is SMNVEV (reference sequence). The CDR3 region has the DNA TGTGCCAGCAGTTTTAACAGGGGATACGAGCAGTACGTC. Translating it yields CASSFNRGYEQYV.

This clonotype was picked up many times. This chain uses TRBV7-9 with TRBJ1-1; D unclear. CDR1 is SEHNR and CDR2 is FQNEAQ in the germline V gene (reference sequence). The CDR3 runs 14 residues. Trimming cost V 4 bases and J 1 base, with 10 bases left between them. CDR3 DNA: TGTGCCAGCAGCTCCCTAGGGTCGAACACTGAAGCTTTCTTT. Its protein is CASSSLGSNTEAFF.

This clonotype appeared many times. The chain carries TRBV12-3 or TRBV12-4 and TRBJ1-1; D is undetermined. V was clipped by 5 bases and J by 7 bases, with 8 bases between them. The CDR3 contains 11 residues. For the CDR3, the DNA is TGTGCCAGCAGTCTAGGTCTTGAAGCTTTCTTT. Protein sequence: CASSLGLEAFF.

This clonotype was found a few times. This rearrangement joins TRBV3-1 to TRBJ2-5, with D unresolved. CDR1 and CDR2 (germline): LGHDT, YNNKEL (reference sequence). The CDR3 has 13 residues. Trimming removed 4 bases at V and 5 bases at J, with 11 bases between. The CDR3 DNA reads TGTGCCAGCAGCCTAAGGCTCTGGGAGACCCAGTACTTC. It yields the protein CASSLRLWETQYF.

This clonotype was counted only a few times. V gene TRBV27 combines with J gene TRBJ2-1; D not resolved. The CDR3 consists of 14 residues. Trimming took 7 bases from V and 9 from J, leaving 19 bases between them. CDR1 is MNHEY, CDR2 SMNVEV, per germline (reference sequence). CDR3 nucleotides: TGTGCCAGCATACTTGGGCAGGCTAAGGGTGAGCAGTTCTTC. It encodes CASILGQAKGEQFF.

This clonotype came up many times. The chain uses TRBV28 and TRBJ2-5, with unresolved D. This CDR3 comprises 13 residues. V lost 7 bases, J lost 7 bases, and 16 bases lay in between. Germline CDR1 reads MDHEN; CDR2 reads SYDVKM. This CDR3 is CASTTRGWGTQYF. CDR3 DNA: TGTGCCAGCACCACCCGCGGATGGGGGACCCAGTACTTC.

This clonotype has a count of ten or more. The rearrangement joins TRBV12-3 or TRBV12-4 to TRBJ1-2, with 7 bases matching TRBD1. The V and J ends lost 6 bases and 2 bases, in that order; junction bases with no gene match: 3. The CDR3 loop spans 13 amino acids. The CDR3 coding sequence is TGTGCCAGCAGCTTACAGGGGAACTATGGCTACACCTTC. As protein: CASSLQGNYGYTF.